The 21 T cell receptor beta chains below were found in one sample sequenced in a study of blood T cell repertoires in COVID-19. This table comes from immunoSEQ multiplex PCR, and its TCRdb copy is limited to in-frame clones, with some not included. The sample lists tens of thousands of clones, approximately 86% occurring once. The source material was peripheral blood. Source of these receptors: a human donor in a cohort sampled during active COVID-19.

CDR3 in DNA: TGTGCCAGCAGCTTACCGTCGACCGGGATGAGCTCTGGGGCCAACGTCCTGACTTTC. Its translation is CASSLPSTGMSSGANVLTF. This chain joins TRBV7-9 and TRBJ2-6; possible D gene TRBD2, 5 bases. CDR3 length: 19 amino acids. The germline gives CDR1 SEHNR, CDR2 FQNEAQ (reference sequence). The ends were cut back, 2 bases at V and 0 bases at J, with 17 bases in the middle.

The gene calls are TRBV6-5 and TRBJ2-5; TRBD2 matches at 13 bases. Germline trimming cut 6 bases from V and 2 bases from J; bases unmatched to any gene: 3. The CDR3 length is 15 residues. Germline-derived CDR1 and CDR2 are MNHEY and SVGAGI. In nucleotides, the CDR3 is TGTGCCAGCAGCGGACTAGCGGGGGTACAAGAGACCCAGTACTTC. Encoded protein: CASSGLAGVQETQYF.

V usage is TRBV6-6 and J usage is TRBJ1-6; TRBD1 matches at 9 bases. The V and J ends lost 4 bases and 10 bases, in that order; junction bases with no gene match: 8. CDR1 and CDR2 (germline): MNHNY, SVGAGI (reference sequence). The CDR3 runs 15 residues. The chain's CDR3 is CASSSERQGGSPLHF. The CDR3 DNA sequence: TGTGCCAGCAGTTCCGAAAGACAGGGGGGGTCACCCCTCCACTTT.

This sequence joins TRBV19 and TRBJ2-5; TRBD1 matches at 7 bases. The germline V gene has CDR1 LNHDA and CDR2 SQIVND (reference sequence). The trim removed 3 bases at V and 1 base at J, leaving 2 bases unmatched. The CDR3 is made up of 14 amino acids. The CDR3 here is CASSIWDSQETQYF. CDR3 nucleotides: TGTGCCAGTAGTATTTGGGACAGCCAAGAGACCCAGTACTTC.

The chain joins TRBV18 to TRBJ2-2, with 7 bases fitting TRBD1. The CDR3 consists of 16 residues. CDR1 and CDR2 (germline): KGHSH, LQKENI. The ends lost 7 bases at V and 0 bases at J; junction bases unmatched: 8. The chain's CDR3 is CASLHGQVANTGELFF. The CDR3 DNA reads TGTGCCAGCTTACATGGACAGGTCGCGAACACCGGGGAGCTGTTTTTT.

The chain couples TRBV5-1 to TRBJ1-4; D perhaps matches TRBD1 (6 bases). Deletions cut 0 bases from V and 5 bases from J, with 11 bases between. Germline CDR1 and CDR2: SGHRS and YFSETQ. CDR3 length: 15 residues. The CDR3 DNA is TGCGCCAGCAGCTTGGGGGGGCAGGTGAATGAAAAACTGTTTTTT. Its translation is CASSLGGQVNEKLFF.

The chain has TRBV28 and TRBJ1-2; TRBD1 might be the D (6 bases). Trimming left V 6 bases short and J 4 bases short, with 12 bases between. Germline V lookup: CDR1 MDHEN, CDR2 SYDVKM. This CDR3 is built from 13 residues. The CDR3 region has the DNA TGTGCCAGCAGCAAGATACAGGGCTATGGCTACACCTTC. This codes for CASSKIQGYGYTF.

The CDR3, as DNA: TGTGCCACCAGCAGAGACTACCACTACGAGCAGTACTTC. This gives the protein CATSRDYHYEQYF. The chain is built from TRBV15 and TRBJ2-7; D is uncertain. CDR3 length: 13 amino acids. Germline V gene lookup returns CDR1 LNHNV and CDR2 YYDKDF (reference sequence). V was pared by 0 bases and J by 3 bases, with 6 bases between. Based on the CDR3 plus reference TRBV15 and TRBJ2-7, the full variable domain is DAMVIQNPRYQVTQFGKPVTLSCSQTLNHNVMYWYQQKSSQAPKLLFHYYDKDFNNEADTPDNFQSRRPNTSFCFLDIRSPGLGDTAMYLCATSRDYHYEQYFGPGTRLTVT.

The chain uses TRBV28 and TRBJ2-7; perhaps TRBD1 as D (5 bases). The CDR3 runs to 15 residues. V was shortened by 4 bases and J by 4 bases, with 17 bases between the two germline ends. Germline V gives CDR1 MDHEN, CDR2 SYDVKM. The CDR3 region has the DNA TGTGCCAGCAGTTCCCCCCGCCGACAGAAGTACGAGCAGTACTTC. It specifies CASSSPRRQKYEQYF.

The rearrangement uses TRBV12-5 and TRBJ2-7, with TRBD1 matching 9 bases. Germline V gene data show CDR1 as LGHNT and CDR2 as FRNRAP. The V and J ends lost 2 bases and 3 bases, in that order; junction bases with no gene match: 5. CDR3 length equals 15 residues. The CDR3 loop is CASGLPRTGVYEQYF. The CDR3 coding sequence is TGTGCTAGTGGTTTGCCCCGGACAGGGGTCTACGAGCAGTACTTC.

The rearrangement uses TRBV7-8 and TRBJ2-1; 11 bases map to TRBD2. CDR1 is SGHVS and CDR2 is FQNEAQ in the germline V gene. The ends lost 3 bases at V and 5 bases at J; junction bases unmatched: 3. This CDR3 contains 15 residues. DNA for the CDR3: TGTGCCAGCAGCTTTATGACTAGCGGGGACAATGAGCAGTTCTTC. This gives the protein CASSFMTSGDNEQFF.

The chain joins TRBV10-3 to TRBJ2-1; D unclear. Germline loops: CDR1 ENHRY, CDR2 SYGVKD. This CDR3 has 15 residues. V lost 5 bases and J 1 base, leaving 12 bases between the germline ends. The CDR3 reads CAISPQAISYNEQFF. CDR3 sequence (DNA): TGTGCCATCAGTCCCCAGGCGATATCCTACAATGAGCAGTTCTTC.

This clone was detected only once. The chain uses TRBV5-1 and TRBJ2-5, with 9 positions matching TRBD1. CDR1 and CDR2 (germline): SGHRS, YFSETQ. Unmatched junction bases numbered 8, after V lost 3 bases and J lost 5 bases. The CDR3 runs to 15 residues. The CDR3 bases are TGCGCCAGCAGCTCCTGGACAGGGGTGGGGGAGACCCAGTACTTC. This codes for CASSSWTGVGETQYF.

The chain joins TRBV11-2 to TRBJ1-1; maybe TRBD1 (6 bases). V gave up 0 bases and J gave up 5 bases, with 10 bases separating them. This CDR3 contains 14 residues. Germline V CDR1 and CDR2: SGHAT, FQNNGV. CDR3 residues: CASSLDRGGTEAFF. The CDR3 DNA follows: TGTGCCAGCAGCTTAGACAGGGGAGGGACTGAAGCTTTCTTT.

The J gene is TRBJ2-1, the V gene TRBV11-3; D is perhaps TRBD2 (6 bases). Germline V gene data show CDR1 as SGHNT and CDR2 as YENEEA. The CDR3 loop spans 16 amino acids. The V and J ends lost 5 bases and 0 bases respectively, with 14 bases between them. For the CDR3, the DNA is TGTGCCAGCAGCCTTCGCGCGGGAATCTCCTACAATGAGCAGTTCTTC. This codes for CASSLRAGISYNEQFF.

V and J are TRBV5-1 and TRBJ2-1, with TRBD2 identical over 11 bases. After removal of 3 bases from V and 3 bases from J, the junction contained 8 bases not matched to a gene. In germline, CDR1 is SGHRS, CDR2 YFSETQ. CDR3 length: 17 amino acids. CDR3 protein: CASSSGHGTSGYNEQFF. Here the CDR3 DNA reads TGCGCCAGCAGCTCTGGACACGGGACTAGCGGCTACAATGAGCAGTTCTTC.

The chain has TRBV30 and TRBJ2-1; 7 positions agree with TRBD2. In germline, CDR1 is GTSNPN, CDR2 SVGIG (reference sequence). There are 14 residues in the CDR3. V lost 0 bases and J lost 7; bases outside the gene matches: 6. The CDR3 nucleotides read TGTGCCTGGAGTGTATCGGGGGGAAGTAATGAGCAGTTCTTC. Translated: CAWSVSGGSNEQFF. Filled out from reference TRBV30 and TRBJ2-1, the complete variable domain reads SQTIHQWPATLVQPVGSPLSLECTVEGTSNPNLYWYRQAAGRGLQLLFYSVGIGQISSEVPQNLSASRPQDRQFILSSKKLLLSDSGFYLCAWSVSGGSNEQFFGPGTRLTVL.

The chain couples TRBV12-1 to TRBJ2-5; TRBD2, as called in the table, went unchecked against the DNA. TRBV12-1 is a pseudogene. This CDR3 has 16 residues. The chain's CDR3 is CASSSLQKSEQETQYF. The CDR3 DNA sequence: TGTGCCAGCAGCAGCCTACAAAAAAGCGAGCAAGAGACCCAGTACTTC.

This chain links TRBV28 with TRBJ2-3; 10 bases are a match to TRBD1. The V and J ends lost 5 bases and 5 bases, in that order; junction bases with no gene match: 7. Per the germline V gene, CDR1 is MDHEN and CDR2 is SYDVKM. This CDR3 comprises 15 residues. CDR3 sequence: CASSQTGGARDTQYF. The CDR3 DNA is TGTGCCAGCAGTCAGACAGGGGGCGCGAGAGATACGCAGTATTTT.

V gene TRBV29-1 combines with J gene TRBJ2-2, with 7 nucleotides matching TRBD1. The CDR3 is 14 amino acids. CDR1 SQVTM and CDR2 ANQGSEA come from the germline V gene. In DNA, the CDR3 is TGCAGTGCCCGGCCAGGGGGTCGGTCCGGGGAGCTGTTTTTT. As protein: CSARPGGRSGELFF.

The CDR3 nucleotides read TGTGCCAGCAGCCCCGGGACTAGTTCGCGCGAGCAGTACTTC. It codes for CASSPGTSSREQYF. The chain combines TRBV7-9 with TRBJ2-7; 8 nucleotides match TRBD2. V gave up 5 bases and J gave up 6 bases; unmatched junction bases: 9. CDR3 size: 14 residues. Germline V gene sequence: CDR1 SEHNR, CDR2 FQNEAQ (reference sequence).